This is a list of T cell receptor beta chains from one sample in a study of blood T cell repertoires in COVID-19. TCRdb's copy holds only in-frame clones and misses some; the assay was immunoSEQ multiplex PCR. The sample consists of around 170,000 clones, 75% to 90% of them appearing once. Input material: peripheral blood. The origin of the receptors is a woman in her sixties or seventies with COVID-19, enrolled during active disease. Each CDR3 is given with its conserved first and last residue. Each record gives: clone size, D gene, J gene, V gene, CDR3 DNA, CDR3 protein. The D gene is left open where the match is weak. A clone size is listed for some rows: how often the clone was seen (once, few, many), or a class if it is expanded.

>.|.|TRBJ1-4|TRBV19
TGTGCCACAGCGCCGCCCGGGGGTAATGAAAAACTGTTTTTT
CATAPPGGNEKLFF
>once|TRBD1|TRBJ1-1|TRBV3-1/TRBV3-2
TGTGCCAGCGGAAACCGGGACAGGAGGTTTAGGGGCACTGAAGCTTTCTTT
CASGNRDRRFRGTEAFF
>.|TRBD2|TRBJ2-7|TRBV18
TGTGCCAGCTCGCCCGGGACTAGCATCGAGGTAGAGCAGTACTTC
CASSPGTSIEVEQYF
>.|TRBD2|TRBJ2-3|TRBV27
TGTGCCAGCAGTTTTGGAGCGGGAGGGGGACCAAGCACAGATACGCAGTATTTT
CASSFGAGGGPSTDTQYF
>.|.|TRBJ1-3|TRBV19
TGTGCCAGTAGTATCGGGGTATACCGTGGAAACACCATATATTTT
CASSIGVYRGNTIYF
>.|.|TRBJ2-7|TRBV11-3
TGTGCCAGCAGCTTTGGCACAGGCGGCGGCGAGCAGTACTTC
CASSFGTGGGEQYF
>.|.|TRBJ2-2|TRBV11-1
TGTGCCAGCAGCTCCGACAGGAACACCGGGGAGCTGTTTTTT
CASSSDRNTGELFF
>.|.|TRBJ1-2|TRBV28
TGTGCCAGCAGTTTAGTGGGGGGAGGCAACTATGGCTACACCTTC
CASSLVGGGNYGYTF
>.|.|TRBJ2-2|TRBV19
TGTGCCAGTAGTATTTCATCGGGTAGGAAGAGCACCGGGGAGCTGTTTTTT
CASSISSGRKSTGELFF
>.|.|TRBJ2-3|TRBV4-1
TGCGCCAGCAGCCGACTAGGCCCAGATACGCAGTATTTT
CASSRLGPDTQYF
>once|.|TRBJ2-5|TRBV2
TGTGCCAGCAGTGGGGGGCTTGGGCTGGAGACCCAGTACTTC
CASSGGLGLETQYF
>.|TRBD1|TRBJ2-7|TRBV6-2/TRBV6-3
TGTGCCAGCAGTAAGTACACCGGGACAGGGAGCTACGAGCAGTACTTC
CASSKYTGTGSYEQYF
>.|.|TRBJ1-2|TRBV4-1
TGCGCCAGCAGCCAAGGTCTTACCATCGGGACAAGCTATGGCTACACCTTC
CASSQGLTIGTSYGYTF
>.|TRBD1|TRBJ2-1|TRBV5-1
TGCGCCAGCAGCTTCCGGGACAGGGGGATCAATGAGCAGTTCTTC
CASSFRDRGINEQFF
>.|.|TRBJ1-5|TRBV5-1
TGCGCCAGCAGCTTGAATGCGGGAGGGTCAGGAGGCAATCAGCCCCAGCATTTT
CASSLNAGGSGGNQPQHF
>few|TRBD2|TRBJ2-7|TRBV6-5
TGTGCCAGCAGGAGAGCGGGAGGGCCTTCTTACGAGCAGTACTTC
CASRRAGGPSYEQYF
>.|TRBD2|TRBJ2-7|TRBV15
TGTGCCACCAGCAGAGAGGGGGGGTACGAGCAGTACTTC
CATSREGGYEQYF
>.|.|TRBJ2-7|TRBV7-2
TGTGCCAGCAGCTTAAACGGGGTGGTAGCCTACGAGCAGTACTTC
CASSLNGVVAYEQYF
>.|TRBD2|TRBJ2-7|TRBV11-3
TGTGCCAGCAGCTTAGAACAGGTCGAGACTAGCGTCTACGAGCAGTACTTC
CASSLEQVETSVYEQYF
>.|.|TRBJ2-3|TRBV13
TGTGCCAGCAGCTTACGGCTGGGGAGGAGCACAGATACGCAGTATTTT
CASSLRLGRSTDTQYF
>few|.|TRBJ1-2|TRBV30
TGTGCCTGGAGCTCGGACAAGGGGCCGAAAGGCTACACCTTC
CAWSSDKGPKGYTF
>once|TRBD2|TRBJ2-7|TRBV6-5
TGTGCCAGCAGAGGACTAGCGGCCTCCTACGAGCAGTACTTC
CASRGLAASYEQYF
>.|TRBD1|TRBJ2-7|TRBV29-1
TGCAGCGTCGCCGGGACAGGGGGCGATGAGCAGTACTTC
CSVAGTGGDEQYF
>.|.|TRBJ1-1|TRBV7-3
TGTGCCAGCAGCTTAACAGGCGGATTGAACACTGAAGCTTTCTTT
CASSLTGGLNTEAFF
>few|TRBD2|TRBJ2-7|TRBV10-3
TGTGCCATCAGTGAGACTAGCGGGACCGACGAGCAGTACTTC
CAISETSGTDEQYF
>.|.|TRBJ2-7|TRBV21-1
TGTGCCAGCAGCACTACTTTTGGAGCGGGTCCCCGCGAGGACTCCTACGAGCAGTACTTC
CASSTTFGAGPREDSYEQYF
>.|TRBD1|TRBJ1-3|TRBV6-5
TGTGCCAGCACCTCCACAGGGGCTGGAAACACCATATATTTT
CASTSTGAGNTIYF
>.|.|TRBJ2-3|TRBV4-3
TGCGCCAGCAGCCAACCGGGGAGCACAGATACGCAGTATTTT
CASSQPGSTDTQYF
>few|.|TRBJ2-7|TRBV12-3/TRBV12-4
TGTGCCAGCAGTTATATGAACAGTGACGAGCAGTACTTC
CASSYMNSDEQYF
>.|.|TRBJ2-5|TRBV19
TGTGCCAGTAGTATTGGGGGGAAAGAGACCCAGTACTTC
CASSIGGKETQYF
>once|.|TRBJ2-1|TRBV11-2
TGTGCCAGCAGCATCCCTAGATTAGGGGGCAATGAGCAGTTCTTC
CASSIPRLGGNEQFF
>.|TRBD2|TRBJ2-3|TRBV5-4
TGTGCCAGCAGCTACGGACTAGCGCGAGATACGCAGTATTTT
CASSYGLARDTQYF
>.|TRBD1|TRBJ1-2|TRBV28
TGTGCCAGCAGCCCTGGGACAGGGGGTTATGGCTACACCTTC
CASSPGTGGYGYTF
>.|.|TRBJ2-7|TRBV7-2
TGTGCCAGCAGCTTACAGGGCCTCGGCACCTACGAGCAGTACTTC
CASSLQGLGTYEQYF
>few|TRBD2|TRBJ2-7|TRBV9
TGTGCCAGCAGCCCCGGGACTAGCGGGTCCTCCTACGAGCAGTACTTC
CASSPGTSGSSYEQYF
>.|.|TRBJ1-5|TRBV28
TGTGCCAGCAGTGCCCTGGGGGCTAGCAATCAGCCCCAGCATTTT
CASSALGASNQPQHF
>once|TRBD2|TRBJ2-3|TRBV7-8
TGTGCCAGCAGCCCGACTAGCGGGAACCCAGATACGCAGTATTTT
CASSPTSGNPDTQYF